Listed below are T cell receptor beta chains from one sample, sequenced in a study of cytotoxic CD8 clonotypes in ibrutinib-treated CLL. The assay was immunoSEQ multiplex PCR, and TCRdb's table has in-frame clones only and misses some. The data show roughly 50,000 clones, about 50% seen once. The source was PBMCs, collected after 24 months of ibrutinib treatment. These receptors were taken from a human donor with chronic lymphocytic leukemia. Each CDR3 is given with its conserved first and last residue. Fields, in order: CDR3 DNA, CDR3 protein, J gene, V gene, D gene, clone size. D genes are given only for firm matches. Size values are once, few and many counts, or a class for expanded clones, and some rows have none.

TGTGCCAGCAGCCAGTTTATCTCTGGAAACACCATATATTTT | CASSQFISGNTIYF | TRBJ1-3 | TRBV5-6 | . | few
TGTGCCAGCAGCTTAAGCAGGGGAAAGGGCAATCAGCCCCAGCATTTT | CASSLSRGKGNQPQHF | TRBJ1-5 | TRBV7-6 | . | .
TGTGCCAGCAGCTTGAGAAATGGACAGGGTGAAGCTTTCTTT | CASSLRNGQGEAFF | TRBJ1-1 | TRBV5-6 | TRBD1 | .
TGTGCCAGCAGTCCGGGGTGGAATCAGCCCCAGCATTTT | CASSPGWNQPQHF | TRBJ1-5 | TRBV6-5 | . | few
TGTGCCAGCAGCCCACGGTGGGAAGGAGAGACCCAGTACTTC | CASSPRWEGETQYF | TRBJ2-5 | TRBV7-9 | . | few
TGTGCCAGCAGCGGGGGGGAGAGGCCCGTCTACGAGCAGTACTTC | CASSGGERPVYEQYF | TRBJ2-7 | TRBV7-8 | TRBD2 | few
TGTGCCAGCAGCCCTGAGGGCTGGATGCACTTC | CASSPEGWMHF | TRBJ2-7 | TRBV2 | . | .
TGCAGCGCAAACAGGGGAGAGGAGCAGTACTTC | CSANRGEEQYF | TRBJ2-7 | TRBV29-1 | TRBD1 | few
TGTGCCAGCAGCGCGGGGCAGGGGGTTGCCGGGGAGCTGTTTTTT | CASSAGQGVAGELFF | TRBJ2-2 | TRBV6-5 | . | .
TGTGCCAGTGGAGCGGGGGGGACAGATACGCAGTATTTT | CASGAGGTDTQYF | TRBJ2-3 | TRBV19 | TRBD2 | .
TGTGCCAGCAGGGGACAGGGGGGAACAGATACGCAGTATTTT | CASRGQGGTDTQYF | TRBJ2-3 | TRBV5-6 | TRBD1 | .
TGTGCCAGCATCCCCCGGGGGAGCTACGAGCAGTACTTC | CASIPRGSYEQYF | TRBJ2-7 | TRBV6-1 | . | .
TGTGCCAGCAGTCCCACAGGATTTACTGAAGCTTTCTTT | CASSPTGFTEAFF | TRBJ1-1 | TRBV6-5 | . | .
TGTGCCAGCAGCGTAGTGGGGACAGACGCCTATGGCTACACCTTC | CASSVVGTDAYGYTF | TRBJ1-2 | TRBV9 | TRBD1 | .
TGTGCCAGCAGCTCCAGTGCTGGCCCCAATTCACCCCTCCACTTT | CASSSSAGPNSPLHF | TRBJ1-6 | TRBV7-9 | . | .
TGTGCCAGCCGATTTCGGGGGGCGCGTGACACTGAAGCTTTCTTT | CASRFRGARDTEAFF | TRBJ1-1 | TRBV5-4 | . | .
TGTGCCAGCAGTGAATCAGGGGGGGTGCCTGGAAACACCATATATTTT | CASSESGGVPGNTIYF | TRBJ1-3 | TRBV6-1 | TRBD1 | .
TGTGCCAGCAGCGTAGGAGGTGTTGAAGCTTTCTTT | CASSVGGVEAFF | TRBJ1-1 | TRBV9 | . | few
TGTGCCAGCGCCGAAGGGGGGACAGGGATCGGCTACACCTTC | CASAEGGTGIGYTF | TRBJ1-2 | TRBV6-1 | TRBD1 | few
TGCGCCAGCAGCCTCTATGCAGGCTACACCTTC | CASSLYAGYTF | TRBJ1-2 | TRBV5-1 | . | .
TGCGCCAGCAGCTTGTCCGGGGACACTGAAGCTTTCTTT | CASSLSGDTEAFF | TRBJ1-1 | TRBV5-1 | . | few
TGTGCCAGCACCCGACCGGGAATGAACACTGAAGCTTTCTTT | CASTRPGMNTEAFF | TRBJ1-1 | TRBV28 | . | few
TGTGCCAGCTTGGGCCGGGCGTCCTACGAGCAGTACTTC | CASLGRASYEQYF | TRBJ2-7 | TRBV2 | . | .
TGTGCCAGCTCACCGCGCCCCCGGGGGCAGGGTAGCATTCAGTACTTC | CASSPRPRGQGSIQYF | TRBJ2-4 | TRBV18 | . | .
TGTGCCAGCAGTGCCAACAGGCTGGGAGCACGTGGCTACACCTTC | CASSANRLGARGYTF | TRBJ1-2 | TRBV27 | . | few
TGCAGCGTTGAAATGGGGGGTAGAGGCTACACCTTC | CSVEMGGRGYTF | TRBJ1-2 | TRBV29-1 | . | many
TGCGCCAGCAGCTTCGGACAGGGCGAAAAACTGTTTTTT | CASSFGQGEKLFF | TRBJ1-4 | TRBV5-1 | TRBD1 | .
TGTGCCAGTAGTTCCCGGACAGCAATAAACACCGGGGAGCTGTTTTTT | CASSSRTAINTGELFF | TRBJ2-2 | TRBV19 | . | .
TGTGCCAGCACCCTGGGGGGGGGCTCGGGCACTGAAGCTTTCTTT | CASTLGGGSGTEAFF | TRBJ1-1 | TRBV2 | . | .
TGTGCCAGCAGCTTTGGACTAGACTCCTACAATGAGCAGTTCTTC | CASSFGLDSYNEQFF | TRBJ2-1 | TRBV13 | TRBD2 | .
TGTGCCAGCAGCGTCTCACAACAGACCGAAGCTTTCTTT | CASSVSQQTEAFF | TRBJ1-1 | TRBV6-4 | . | .
TGTGCCAGCAGCTCCCCCGAAACAAGAAGAACGGGCTACACCTTC | CASSSPETRRTGYTF | TRBJ1-2 | TRBV5-4 | . | .
TGTGCCAGCCAGGACGGATGGGCCGGGGGCTACACCTTC | CASQDGWAGGYTF | TRBJ1-2 | TRBV2 | . | .
TGCAGCGTTTTACGGACTAGCGGGGGGCAAGAGACCCAGTACTTC | CSVLRTSGGQETQYF | TRBJ2-5 | TRBV29-1 | TRBD2 | .
TGCGCCACCTTGGGACTAGCGGGCTACAATGAGCAGTTCTTC | CATLGLAGYNEQFF | TRBJ2-1 | TRBV10-2 | TRBD2 | .
TGTGCCAGCAGTTCGGGACCTAACTACGAGCAGTACTTC | CASSSGPNYEQYF | TRBJ2-7 | TRBV7-6 | . | many
TGTGCCAGCAGTTACCGACACGGGACCTCCTCCTACGAGCAGTACTTC | CASSYRHGTSSYEQYF | TRBJ2-7 | TRBV6-5 | . | .
TGCGCCAGCAGCTTGGGGGGGACAGGGACTGGAAACACCATATATTTT | CASSLGGTGTGNTIYF | TRBJ1-3 | TRBV5-1 | TRBD1 | once
TGTGCCAGCAGTTACGGGGGCGCGTACGGGACCCAGTACTTC | CASSYGGAYGTQYF | TRBJ2-5 | TRBV6-5 | . | .
TGTGCCAGCAGCTTAGTGGGGTTTGGCTACACCTTC | CASSLVGFGYTF | TRBJ1-2 | TRBV11-2 | . | few
TGTGCCAGTAGTCGAGACAGTGCGGGTCAGCCCCAGCATTTT | CASSRDSAGQPQHF | TRBJ1-5 | TRBV19 | . | .
TGTGCCAGCAGCTTGAAGGCTAGCGGGGGCCCTAAGCCGGAGACCCAGTACTTC | CASSLKASGGPKPETQYF | TRBJ2-5 | TRBV5-5 | TRBD2 | few
TGTGCCAGCAGTGAGTGGGGACAGGGCGGGGAGACCCAGTACTTC | CASSEWGQGGETQYF | TRBJ2-5 | TRBV2 | TRBD1 | .
TGTGCCAGCAGTGTATTCCAGGGTAGCGAGCAGTTCTTC | CASSVFQGSEQFF | TRBJ2-1 | TRBV6-1 | . | .
TGTGCCAGCAGCTCATCGGACAGGGGGGGCACAGATACGCAGTATTTT | CASSSSDRGGTDTQYF | TRBJ2-3 | TRBV13 | TRBD1 | .
TGCAGTGCTAGAGCCACAAGTGGGCAGTACTTC | CSARATSGQYF | TRBJ2-7 | TRBV20-1 | . | once
TGTGCCAGCAGCCCAAAGGGACAGGGCGCCGGGGGCACCTTC | CASSPKGQGAGGTF | TRBJ1-2 | TRBV5-6 | TRBD1 | .
TGTGCCAGCAGCCAAGATGGCCAGGGCGGTCAGCCCCAGCATTTT | CASSQDGQGGQPQHF | TRBJ1-5 | TRBV7-9 | . | many
TGTGCCAGTAGCCAGGGCACAGGGGGAGAGACCCAGTACTTC | CASSQGTGGETQYF | TRBJ2-5 | TRBV19 | TRBD1 | many
TGTGCCAGCATTAAGACTAGCGGGGAGACCCAGTACTTC | CASIKTSGETQYF | TRBJ2-5 | TRBV6-1 | TRBD2 | .
TGTGCCAGCAGCTTGGAATCAGGGTTTACCGGGGAGCTGTTTTTT | CASSLESGFTGELFF | TRBJ2-2 | TRBV5-6 | . | .
TGTGCCAGCAGTGAATTTGGGTCAGGGGCTGGGGCCAACGTCCTGACTTTC | CASSEFGSGAGANVLTF | TRBJ2-6 | TRBV25-1 | . | .
TGCGCCAGCAGCTTGATTGGTGCGGGGAGCACCGGGGAGCTGTTTTTT | CASSLIGAGSTGELFF | TRBJ2-2 | TRBV5-1 | . | .